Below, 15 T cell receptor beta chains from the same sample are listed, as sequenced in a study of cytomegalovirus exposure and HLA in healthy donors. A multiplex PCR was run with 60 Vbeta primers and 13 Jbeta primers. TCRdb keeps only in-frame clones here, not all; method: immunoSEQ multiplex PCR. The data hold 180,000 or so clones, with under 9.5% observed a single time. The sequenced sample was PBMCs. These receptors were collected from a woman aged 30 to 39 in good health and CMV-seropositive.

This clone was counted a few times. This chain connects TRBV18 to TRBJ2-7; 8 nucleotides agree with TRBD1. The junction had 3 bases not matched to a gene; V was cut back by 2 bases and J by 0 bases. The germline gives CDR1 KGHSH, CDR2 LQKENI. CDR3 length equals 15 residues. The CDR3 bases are TGTGCCAGCTCACCAATCGGGACAGGCTCCTACGAGCAGTACTTC. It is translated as CASSPIGTGSYEQYF.

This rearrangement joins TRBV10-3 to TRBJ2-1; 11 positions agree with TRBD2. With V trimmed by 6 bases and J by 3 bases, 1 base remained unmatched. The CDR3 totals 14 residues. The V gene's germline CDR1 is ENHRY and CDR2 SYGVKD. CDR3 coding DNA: TGTGCCATCAGGGGACTAGCGGACTACAATGAGCAGTTCTTC. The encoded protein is CAIRGLADYNEQFF.

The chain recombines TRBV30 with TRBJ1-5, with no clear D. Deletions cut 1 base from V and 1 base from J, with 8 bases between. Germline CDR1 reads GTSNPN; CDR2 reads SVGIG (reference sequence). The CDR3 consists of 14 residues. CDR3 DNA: TGTGCCTGGAGTGAAAATCTGAGCAATCAGCCCCAGCATTTT. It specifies CAWSENLSNQPQHF.

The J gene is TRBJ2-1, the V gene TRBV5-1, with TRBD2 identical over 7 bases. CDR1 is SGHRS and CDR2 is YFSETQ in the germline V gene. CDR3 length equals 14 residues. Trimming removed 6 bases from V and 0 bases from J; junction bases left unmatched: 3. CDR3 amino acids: CASNGGYSYNEQFF. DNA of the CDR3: TGCGCCAGCAACGGGGGGTACTCCTACAATGAGCAGTTCTTC.

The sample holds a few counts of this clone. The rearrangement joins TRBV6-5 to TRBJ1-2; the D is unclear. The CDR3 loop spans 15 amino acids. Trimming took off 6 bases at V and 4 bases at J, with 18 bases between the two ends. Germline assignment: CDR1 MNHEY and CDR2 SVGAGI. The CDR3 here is CASRLNGASLYGYTF. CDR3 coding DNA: TGTGCCAGCAGATTGAATGGTGCAAGCCTCTATGGCTACACCTTC.

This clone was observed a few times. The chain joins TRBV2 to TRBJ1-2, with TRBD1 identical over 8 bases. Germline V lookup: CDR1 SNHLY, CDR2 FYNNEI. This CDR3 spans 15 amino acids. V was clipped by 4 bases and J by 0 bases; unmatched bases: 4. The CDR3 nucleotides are TGTGCCAGCAGTGGAACAGGGGGAGCTAACTATGGCTACACCTTC. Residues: CASSGTGGANYGYTF.

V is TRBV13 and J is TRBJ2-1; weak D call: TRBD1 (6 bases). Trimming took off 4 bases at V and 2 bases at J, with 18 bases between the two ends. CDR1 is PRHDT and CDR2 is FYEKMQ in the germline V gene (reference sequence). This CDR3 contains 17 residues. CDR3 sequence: CASSYSDLRGPYNEQFF. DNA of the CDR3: TGTGCCAGCAGCTACTCGGACCTCAGGGGCCCCTACAATGAGCAGTTCTTC.

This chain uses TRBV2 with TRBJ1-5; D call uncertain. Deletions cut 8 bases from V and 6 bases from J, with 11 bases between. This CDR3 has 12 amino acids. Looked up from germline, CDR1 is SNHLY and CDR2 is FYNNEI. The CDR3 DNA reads TGTGCCAGCGGTGCCCTTCTTCAGCCCCAGCATTTT. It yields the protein CASGALLQPQHF.

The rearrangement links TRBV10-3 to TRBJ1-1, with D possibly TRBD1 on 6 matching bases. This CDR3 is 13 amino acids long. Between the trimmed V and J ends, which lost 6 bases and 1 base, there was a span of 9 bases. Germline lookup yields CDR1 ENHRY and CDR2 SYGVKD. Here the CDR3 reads CAIRADRNTEAFF. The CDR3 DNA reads TGTGCCATCAGGGCGGACAGGAACACTGAAGCTTTCTTT.

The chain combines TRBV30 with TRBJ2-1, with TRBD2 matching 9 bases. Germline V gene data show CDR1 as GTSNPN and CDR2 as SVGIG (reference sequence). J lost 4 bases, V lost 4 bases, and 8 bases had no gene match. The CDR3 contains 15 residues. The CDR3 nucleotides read TGTGCCTGGAACATAGCGGGAGAGTTTTACAATGAGCAGTTCTTC. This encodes CAWNIAGEFYNEQFF.

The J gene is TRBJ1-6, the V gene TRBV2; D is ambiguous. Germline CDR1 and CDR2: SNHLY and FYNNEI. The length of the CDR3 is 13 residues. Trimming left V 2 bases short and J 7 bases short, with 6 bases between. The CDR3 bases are TGTGCCAGCAGTGAAAGGGAGAATTCACCCCTCCACTTT. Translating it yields CASSERENSPLHF.

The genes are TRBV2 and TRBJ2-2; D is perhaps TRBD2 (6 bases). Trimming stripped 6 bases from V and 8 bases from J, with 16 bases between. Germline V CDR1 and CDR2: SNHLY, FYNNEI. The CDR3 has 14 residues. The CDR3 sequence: CASRAGTVSGELFF. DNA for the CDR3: TGTGCCAGCAGGGCCGGGACTGTCTCAGGGGAGCTGTTTTTT.

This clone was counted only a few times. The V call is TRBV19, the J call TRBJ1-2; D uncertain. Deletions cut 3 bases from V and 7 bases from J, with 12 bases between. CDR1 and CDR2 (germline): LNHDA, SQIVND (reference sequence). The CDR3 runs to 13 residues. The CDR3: CASSIVRHGGYTF. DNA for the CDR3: TGTGCCAGTAGTATCGTCAGGCATGGTGGCTACACCTTC.

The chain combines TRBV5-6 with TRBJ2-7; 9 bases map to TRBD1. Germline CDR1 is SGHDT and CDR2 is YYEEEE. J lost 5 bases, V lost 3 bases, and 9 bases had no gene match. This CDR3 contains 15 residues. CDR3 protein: CASSSVGTGYNEQYF. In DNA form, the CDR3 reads TGTGCCAGCAGCTCCGTAGGGACAGGGTATAACGAGCAGTACTTC.

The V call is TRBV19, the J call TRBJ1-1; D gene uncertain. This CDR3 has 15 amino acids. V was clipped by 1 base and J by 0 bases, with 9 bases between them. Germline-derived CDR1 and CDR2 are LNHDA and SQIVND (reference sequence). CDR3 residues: CASSIARGMNTEAFF. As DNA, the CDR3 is TGTGCCAGTAGTATAGCGAGAGGAATGAACACTGAAGCTTTCTTT.